This T cell receptor beta chain is drawn from a study of blood T cell repertoires in COVID-19. Followed longitudinally, the Seattle patients had been enrolled during active infection. Original processing methods: Amplification from reference gene primers served as the basis for estimated nucleated cell counts. Assay: immunoSEQ multiplex PCR; the TCRdb copy retains only in-frame clones and omits some. Clone size and V and J calls were adopted from that table, with D and trimming inferred from the DNA. Of approximately 350,000 clones in the sample, more than 75% were seen once. The V gene end was trimmed by 0 bases and the J gene end by 2 bases; junction bases not matched to a gene: 6. The V gene's germline CDR1 is LGHNA and CDR2 YSLEER. This CDR3 has 17 residues.

Source material: peripheral blood. The V call is TRBV4-3, the J call TRBJ2-2, with 7 bases that match TRBD1. This sequence originates from a woman aged 50 to 60 with COVID-19, enrolled during active disease. CDR3 in amino acids: CASSQDATGSNTGELFF. The CDR3 region has the DNA TGCGCCAGCAGCCAAGACGCGACAGGGAGCAACACCGGGGAGCTGTTTTTT.